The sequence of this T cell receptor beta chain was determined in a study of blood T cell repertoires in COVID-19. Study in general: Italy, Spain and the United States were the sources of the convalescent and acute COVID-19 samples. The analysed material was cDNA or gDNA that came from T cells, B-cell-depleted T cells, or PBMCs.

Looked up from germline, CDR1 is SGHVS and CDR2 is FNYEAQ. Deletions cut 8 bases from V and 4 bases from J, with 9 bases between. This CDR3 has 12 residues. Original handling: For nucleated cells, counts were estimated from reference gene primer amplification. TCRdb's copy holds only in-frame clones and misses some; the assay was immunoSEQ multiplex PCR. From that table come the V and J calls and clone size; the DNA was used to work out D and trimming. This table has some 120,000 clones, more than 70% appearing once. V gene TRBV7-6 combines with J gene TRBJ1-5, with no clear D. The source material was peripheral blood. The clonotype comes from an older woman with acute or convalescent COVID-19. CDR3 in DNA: TGTGCCAGCCTTCGAGGGAATCAGCCCCAGCATTTT. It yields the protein CASLRGNQPQHF.